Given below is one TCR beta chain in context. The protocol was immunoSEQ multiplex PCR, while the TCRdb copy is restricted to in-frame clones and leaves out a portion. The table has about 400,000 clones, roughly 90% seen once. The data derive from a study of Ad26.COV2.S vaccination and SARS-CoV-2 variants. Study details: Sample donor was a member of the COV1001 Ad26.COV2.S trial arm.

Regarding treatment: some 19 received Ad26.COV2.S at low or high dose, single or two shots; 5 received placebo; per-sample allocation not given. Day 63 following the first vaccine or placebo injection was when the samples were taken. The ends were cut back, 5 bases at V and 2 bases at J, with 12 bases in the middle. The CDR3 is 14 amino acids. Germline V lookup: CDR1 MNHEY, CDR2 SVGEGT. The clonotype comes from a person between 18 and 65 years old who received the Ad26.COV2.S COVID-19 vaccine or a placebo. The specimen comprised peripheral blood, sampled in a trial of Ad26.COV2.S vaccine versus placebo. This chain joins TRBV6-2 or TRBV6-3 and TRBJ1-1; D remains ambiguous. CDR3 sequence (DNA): TGTGCCAGCAGTAGACTCGTGATCAACACTGAAGCTTTCTTT. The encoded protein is CASSRLVINTEAFF.